The T cell receptor (beta chain) under discussion was sequenced for a study of blood T cell repertoires in COVID-19. Across the whole study: The study drew acute and convalescent COVID-19 samples from the United States, Italy and Spain.

Sequenced by immunoSEQ multiplex PCR; TCRdb stores in-frame clones only, minus some. The sample lists 200,000 to 250,000 clones, around 85% occurring once. The CDR3 is made up of 15 amino acids. Trimming removed 2 bases from V and 0 bases from J, with 13 bases in between. Germline V CDR1 and CDR2: GTSNPN, SVGIG (reference sequence). Those who participated ranged in age from roughly 18 to 90 years and resided in some 24 US areas. The sample was PBMCs or T cells enriched from blood (not recorded which). The chain is built from TRBV30 and TRBJ1-2; D possibly corresponds to TRBD1 (5 bases). The receptor comes from a woman aged 40 to 50 with acute COVID-19. DNA for the CDR3: TGTGCCTGGAGTCGGGAGGGGCGAGCTAACTATGGCTACACCTTC. Translation gives CAWSREGRANYGYTF.